This T cell receptor (beta chain) is from a study of blood T cells in healthy people across ages. Notes on the study in general: Strong correlation existed between TCR beta diversity and naive T cell percentage.

The CDR3 contains 19 residues. Through a sample-barcoded 5' primer and a J-beta primer mix, a second PCR was run for roughly 6 to 12 cycles. One entry per CDR3 protein, called by TCRdb with MiXCR from the 5' RACE reads. The table shows more than 1,000,000 distinct CDR3 sequences, with approximately 25% occurring only once. This clonotype was detected a few times. Its matching antigen is unknown. These data were also reused for a study on T cells of mothers and their children. That paper adds: Every mother supplied over 9 million TCR beta CDR3 reads and every child some 2.7 million. Inherited differences only slightly affect thymic shaping of TCR recombination output.

This clonotype was obtained from a girl aged 2 to 9 in good health. Sequences were obtained from blood. The rearrangement uses TRBV21-1 and TRBJ2-7; TRBD1 is the table's D call and was not checked against the DNA. TRBV21-1 is assigned pseudogene status. Here the CDR3 reads CASSKTGTGTSESSYEQYF. The CDR3 coding sequence is TGTGCCAGCAGCAAGACCGGGACAGGGACGAGCGAGAGCTCCTACGAGCAGTACTTC.